This entry describes one TCR beta chain. The sample holds other DNA sequences that translate to the same CDR3. Germline V gene sequence: CDR1 LGHDT, CDR2 YNNKEL (reference sequence). V was cut by 1 base and J by 5 bases, with 8 bases left in between. The CDR3 spans 13 residues. This entry is derived from a study of blood T cell repertoires in COVID-19. Study details: Acute and convalescent COVID-19 specimens originated in the United States, Italy and Spain. The analysed material was cDNA or gDNA that came from T cells, B-cell-depleted T cells, or PBMCs.

Authors' methods: How many nucleated cells were present was estimated from reference gene primer amplification. Repertoires were generated with immunoSEQ multiplex PCR, while TCRdb's copy carries only in-frame clones and drops some. That table furnishes V, J and clone size, whereas the DNA furnished D and trimming. Altogether 110,000 or so clones are present, roughly 81% being singletons, with the ten largest covering roughly 10%. The clonotype was recovered from a woman aged 65 to 85 with acute or convalescent COVID-19. What was sequenced was peripheral blood. This chain connects TRBV3-1 (or the pseudogene TRBV3-2) to TRBJ1-2, with a possible D match to TRBD1 (5 bases). CDR3 DNA sequence: TGTGCCAGCAGCCAAGGGCAGGGATATGGCTACACCTTC. Amino acid sequence: CASSQGQGYGYTF.